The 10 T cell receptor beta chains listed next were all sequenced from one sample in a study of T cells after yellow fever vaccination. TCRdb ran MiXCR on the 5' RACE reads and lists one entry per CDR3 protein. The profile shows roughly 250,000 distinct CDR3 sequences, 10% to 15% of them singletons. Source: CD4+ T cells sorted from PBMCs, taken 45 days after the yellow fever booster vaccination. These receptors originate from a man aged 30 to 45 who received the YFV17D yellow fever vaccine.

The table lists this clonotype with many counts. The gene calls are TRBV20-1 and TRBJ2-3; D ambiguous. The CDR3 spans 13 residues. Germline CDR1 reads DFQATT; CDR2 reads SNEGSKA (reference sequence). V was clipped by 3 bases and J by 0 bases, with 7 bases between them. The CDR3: CSARGSSTDTQYF. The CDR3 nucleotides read TGCAGTGCTAGGGGTTCTAGCACAGATACGCAGTATTTT.

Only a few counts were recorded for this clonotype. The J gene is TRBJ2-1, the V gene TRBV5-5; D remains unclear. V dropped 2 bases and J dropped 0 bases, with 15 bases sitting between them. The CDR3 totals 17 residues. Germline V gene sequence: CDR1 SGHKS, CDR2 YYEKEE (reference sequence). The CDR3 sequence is CASSLGSKRSSYNEQFF. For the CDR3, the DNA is TGTGCCAGCAGCTTAGGGTCAAAAAGGAGCTCCTACAATGAGCAGTTCTTC.

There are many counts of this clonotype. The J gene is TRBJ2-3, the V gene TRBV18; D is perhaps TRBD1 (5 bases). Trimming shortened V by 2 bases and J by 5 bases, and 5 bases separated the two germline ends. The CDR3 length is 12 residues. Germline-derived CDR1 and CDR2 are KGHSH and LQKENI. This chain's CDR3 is CASSPRGDTQYF. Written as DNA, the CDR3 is TGTGCCAGCTCACCAAGGGGAGATACGCAGTATTTT.

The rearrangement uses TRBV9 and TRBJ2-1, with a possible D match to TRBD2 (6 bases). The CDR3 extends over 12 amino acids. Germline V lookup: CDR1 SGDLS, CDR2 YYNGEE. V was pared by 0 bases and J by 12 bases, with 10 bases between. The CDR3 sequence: CASSVEASVQFF. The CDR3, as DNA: TGTGCCAGCAGCGTAGAGGCTAGCGTGCAGTTCTTC.

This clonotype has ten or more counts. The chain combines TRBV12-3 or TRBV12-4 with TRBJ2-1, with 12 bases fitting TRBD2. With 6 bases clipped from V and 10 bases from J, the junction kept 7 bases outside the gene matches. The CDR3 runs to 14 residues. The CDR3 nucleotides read TGTGCCAGCAGCCGCGGACTAGCGGGAAGGGAGCAGTTCTTC. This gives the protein CASSRGLAGREQFF.

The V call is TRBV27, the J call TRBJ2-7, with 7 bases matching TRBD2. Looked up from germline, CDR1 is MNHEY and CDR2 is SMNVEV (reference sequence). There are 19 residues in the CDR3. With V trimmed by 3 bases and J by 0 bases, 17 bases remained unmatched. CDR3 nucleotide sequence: TGTGCCAGCAGTTTGAGGCAGCCCTACAGCGGGACCAGCTCCTACGAGCAGTACTTC. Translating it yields CASSLRQPYSGTSSYEQYF.

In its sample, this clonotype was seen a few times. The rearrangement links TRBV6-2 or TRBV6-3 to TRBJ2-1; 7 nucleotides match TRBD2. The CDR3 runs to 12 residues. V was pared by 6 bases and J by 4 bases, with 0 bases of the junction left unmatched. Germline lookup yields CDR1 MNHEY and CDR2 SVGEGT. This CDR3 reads CASRAGYNEQFF. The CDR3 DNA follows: TGTGCCAGCAGAGCGGGGTACAATGAGCAGTTCTTC.

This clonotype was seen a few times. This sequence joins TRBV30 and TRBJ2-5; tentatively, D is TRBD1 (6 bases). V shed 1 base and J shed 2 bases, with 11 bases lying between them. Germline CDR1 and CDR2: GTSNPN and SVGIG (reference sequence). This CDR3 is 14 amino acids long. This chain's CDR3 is CAWSAQGLQETQYF. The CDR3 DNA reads TGTGCCTGGAGTGCCCAGGGGCTTCAAGAGACCCAGTACTTC.

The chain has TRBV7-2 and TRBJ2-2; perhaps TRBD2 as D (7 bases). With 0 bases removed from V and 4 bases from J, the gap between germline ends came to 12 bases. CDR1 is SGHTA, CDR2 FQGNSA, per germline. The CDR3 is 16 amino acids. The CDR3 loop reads CASSLAGGLRTGELFF. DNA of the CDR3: TGTGCCAGCAGCTTAGCCGGGGGGCTTCGCACCGGGGAGCTGTTTTTT.

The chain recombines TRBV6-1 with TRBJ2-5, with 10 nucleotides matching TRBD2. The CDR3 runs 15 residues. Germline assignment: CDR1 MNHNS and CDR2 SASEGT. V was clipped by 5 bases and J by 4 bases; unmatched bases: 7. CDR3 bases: TGTGCCAGCAGTCTTAGCGGGAGGCCAGGAGAGACCCAGTACTTC. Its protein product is CASSLSGRPGETQYF.